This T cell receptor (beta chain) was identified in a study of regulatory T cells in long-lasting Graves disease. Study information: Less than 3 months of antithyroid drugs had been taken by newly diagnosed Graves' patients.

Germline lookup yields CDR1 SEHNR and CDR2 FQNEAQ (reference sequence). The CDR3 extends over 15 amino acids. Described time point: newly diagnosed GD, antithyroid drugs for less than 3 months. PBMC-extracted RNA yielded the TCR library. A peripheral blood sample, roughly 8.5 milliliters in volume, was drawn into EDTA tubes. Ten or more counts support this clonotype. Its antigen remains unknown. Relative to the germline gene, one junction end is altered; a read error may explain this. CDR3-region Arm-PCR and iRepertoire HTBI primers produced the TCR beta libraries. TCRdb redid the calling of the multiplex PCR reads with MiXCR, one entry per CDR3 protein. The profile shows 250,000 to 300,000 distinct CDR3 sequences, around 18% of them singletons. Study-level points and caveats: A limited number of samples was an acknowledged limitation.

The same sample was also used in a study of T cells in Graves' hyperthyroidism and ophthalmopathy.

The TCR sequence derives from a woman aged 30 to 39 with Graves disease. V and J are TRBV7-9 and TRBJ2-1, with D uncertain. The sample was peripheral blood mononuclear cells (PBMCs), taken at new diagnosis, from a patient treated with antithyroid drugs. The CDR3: CARSSVRGSYNEQFF. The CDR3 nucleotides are TGTGCCAGAAGCTCTGTACGAGGATCCTACAATGAGCAGTTCTTC.